A single sample gave rise to the 3 T cell receptor beta chains below, sequenced in a study of T cell repertoires in cytomegalovirus infection. MiXCR, applied by TCRdb to the reads, yields one record per CDR3 protein. The sample gives roughly 140,000 distinct CDR3 sequences, roughly a quarter of which show up once; over 9.5% is in the top ten. What was sequenced was PBMCs. The receptor set was obtained from a human donor in good health (CMV status not recorded). Some clones in this sample may be carry-over from other donors' samples.

V gene TRBV6-8 combines with J gene TRBJ1-1; TRBD1 might be the D (5 bases). This CDR3 comprises 12 residues. CDR1 and CDR2 (germline): MNHGY, SAAAGT. V lost 6 bases to trimming and J lost 4 bases, with 9 bases between them. As DNA, the CDR3 is TGTGCCAGCAGACAGAGGGGCACTGAAGCTTTCTTT. Protein product: CASRQRGTEAFF.

The chain is built from TRBV5-4 and TRBJ1-6; D gene unclear. Germline V gene sequence: CDR1 SGHNT, CDR2 YYREEE (reference sequence). V lost 4 bases and J 6 bases, leaving 11 bases between the germline ends. This CDR3 has 14 residues. The CDR3 region is CASSVIDGNSPLHF. The CDR3 nucleotides read TGTGCCAGCAGCGTCATTGATGGTAATTCACCCCTCCACTTT.

This clonotype was picked up a small number of times. The V and J genes are TRBV2 and TRBJ2-3; 11 bases fit TRBD2. Germline values: CDR1 SNHLY, CDR2 FYNNEI. V dropped 6 bases and J dropped 3; count of bases not matched to a gene: 2. The CDR3 loop spans 14 amino acids. CDR3 sequence (DNA): TGTGCCAGCAGGGTAGCGGGGGGGACAGATACGCAGTATTTT. Its translation is CASRVAGGTDTQYF.